The 16 T cell receptor beta chains below all came from one sample that was sequenced in a study of blood T cells in healthy people across ages. Together with a sample-barcoded 5' primer, a J-beta primer mix was included in a second PCR lasting roughly 6 to 12 cycles. TCRdb itself ran the 5' RACE reads through MiXCR, one entry per CDR3 protein. The table shows approximately 810,000 distinct CDR3 sequences, with around 26% occurring only once. The sample taken for sequencing was blood. Every receptor here comes from a woman older than 75 in good health.

This clonotype was picked up many times. V is TRBV6-6 and J is TRBJ2-5; the D gene is possibly TRBD2 (5 bases). The CDR3 consists of 13 residues. V gave up 6 bases and J gave up 4 bases, with 12 bases separating them. The germline CDR1 and CDR2 sequences are MNHNY and SVGAGI (reference sequence). The CDR3 protein is CASSPSGSETQYF. DNA for the CDR3: TGTGCCAGCAGCCCAAGCGGCTCAGAGACCCAGTACTTC.

The sample holds a few counts of this clonotype. The genes are TRBV10-3 and TRBJ2-3; 9 bases fit TRBD1. CDR1 and CDR2 from the germline V gene are ENHRY and SYGVKD. The trim removed 0 bases at V and 5 bases at J, leaving 3 bases unmatched. CDR3 size: 15 residues. DNA of the CDR3: TGTGCCATCAGTGAGTCGCCGGGACAGGGAGATACGCAGTATTTT. Translation: CAISESPGQGDTQYF.

This clonotype was detected many times. The CDR3 DNA sequence: TGTGCCAGCAGTTCCCAGGGGCTGAACACTGAAGCTTTCTTT. Encoded protein: CASSSQGLNTEAFF. The V call is TRBV2, the J call TRBJ1-1; perhaps TRBD1 as D (6 bases). V lost 5 bases to trimming and J lost 0 bases, with 10 bases between them. The germline V gene has CDR1 SNHLY and CDR2 FYNNEI. The CDR3 totals 14 residues.

This clonotype has at least ten counts. V gene TRBV29-1 combines with J gene TRBJ1-1; TRBD1 is a possible D gene (6 bases). The CDR3 is made up of 11 amino acids. Germline assignment: CDR1 SQVTM and CDR2 ANQGSEA. The chain's CDR3 is CTATRGTEAFF. The CDR3 nucleotides are TGCACCGCAACGAGGGGGACTGAAGCTTTCTTT. Variable domain in full (rest from reference TRBV29-1 and TRBJ1-1): SAVISQKPSRDICQRGTSLTIQCQVDSQVTMMFWYRQQPGQSLTLIATANQGSEATYESGFVIDKFPISRPNLTFSTLTVSNMSPEDSSIYLCTATRGTEAFFGQGTRLTVV.

The chain uses TRBV5-6 and TRBJ2-1; 7 bases agree with TRBD2. CDR1 SGHDT and CDR2 YYEEEE come from the germline V gene. J gave up 4 bases and V 8 bases, and 12 bases lay outside the gene matches. This CDR3 contains 15 residues. The CDR3 spells CASAAGRGFYNEQFF. CDR3 coding DNA: TGTGCCAGTGCAGCGGGGAGGGGTTTTTACAATGAGCAGTTCTTC.

This clonotype was seen ten or more times. V is TRBV24-1 and J is TRBJ1-2, with D perhaps TRBD1 (6 bases). With 1 base removed from V and 7 bases from J, the gap between germline ends came to 9 bases. This CDR3 spans 13 amino acids. Germline CDR1 is KGHDR and CDR2 is SFDVKD. CDR3: CATSDFSGVGYTF. The CDR3, as DNA: TGTGCCACCAGTGATTTCTCAGGGGTTGGCTACACCTTC.

A few counts support this clonotype. The chain recombines TRBV20-1 with TRBJ2-7; 8 nucleotides match TRBD2. The CDR3 is 18 amino acids. The V and J ends lost 1 base and 1 base, in that order; junction bases with no gene match: 15. Per the germline V gene, CDR1 is DFQATT and CDR2 is SNEGSKA (reference sequence). For the CDR3, the DNA is TGCAGTGCTAGAGTCAGAACAAAAGAGCGGGGGATATCCTACGAGCAGTACTTC. It is translated as CSARVRTKERGISYEQYF.

At least ten counts were recorded for this clonotype. The chain is built from TRBV6-2 or TRBV6-3 and TRBJ2-6; either TRBD1 or TRBD2 may fit D (5 bases each). The CDR3 totals 16 residues. Germline lookup yields CDR1 MNHEY and CDR2 SVGEGT. V was trimmed by 2 bases and J by 3 bases, leaving 11 bases between them. CDR3 amino acids: CASSYGTAGGANVLTF. CDR3 nucleotide sequence: TGTGCCAGCAGTTACGGGACCGCAGGTGGGGCCAACGTCCTGACTTTC.

V usage is TRBV30 and J usage is TRBJ1-1; maybe TRBD1 (5 bases). This CDR3 has 11 amino acids. Per germline, CDR1 GTSNPN and CDR2 SVGIG (reference sequence). The V and J ends lost 7 bases and 11 bases respectively, with 17 bases between them. The chain's CDR3 is CASAGCGTAFF. CDR3 sequence (DNA): TGTGCCTCAGCAGGGTGCGGGACGGCTTTCTTT.

This clonotype has only a few counts. V gene TRBV12-3 or TRBV12-4 combines with J gene TRBJ2-3, with 10 bases identical to TRBD2. This CDR3 contains 14 residues. J gave up 11 bases and V 7 bases, and 12 bases lay outside the gene matches. CDR3 in DNA: TGTGCCAGCATCACTAGCGGGGCCGCAGATGTGCAGTATTTT. This sequence encodes CASITSGAADVQYF.

The chain combines TRBV5-1 with TRBJ2-2, with TRBD2 matching 9 bases. The ends lost 4 bases at V and 1 base at J; junction bases unmatched: 14. Per germline, CDR1 SGHRS and CDR2 YFSETQ. This CDR3 has 19 residues. The DNA for the CDR3 is TGCGCCAGCAGCCCCCGGCCCCTAGCGGGGAATTTGAACACCGGGGAGCTGTTTTTT. Translating gives CASSPRPLAGNLNTGELFF. Complete variable domain (other parts from reference TRBV5-1 and TRBJ2-2): KAGVTQTPRYLIKTRGQQVTLSCSPISGHRSVSWYQQTPGQGLQFLFEYFSETQRNKGNFPGRFSGRQFSNSRSEMNVSTLELGDSALYLCASSPRPLAGNLNTGELFFGEGSRLTVL.

About this clonotype itself: Possible read error: a much larger clone is one base away. V gene TRBV20-1 combines with J gene TRBJ2-1; 10 nucleotides agree with TRBD2. Germline V CDR1 and CDR2: DFQATT, SNEGSKA (reference sequence). The CDR3 runs 15 residues. Germline trimming cut 2 bases from V and 9 bases from J; bases unmatched to any gene: 10. CDR3 sequence (DNA): TGCAGTGCTAGAATCCCAGCGGGGGGGTGGGGTGAGCAGTTCTTC. Protein product: CSARIPAGGWGEQFF.

This clonotype was seen at least ten times. V is TRBV6-1 and J is TRBJ2-7; D is possibly TRBD1 (5 bases). The germline gives CDR1 MNHNS, CDR2 SASEGT. The ends were cut back, 6 bases at V and 6 bases at J, with 21 bases in the middle. This CDR3 has 15 residues. In DNA form, the CDR3 reads TGTGCCAGCAGGACTCTAGGGGTTCCCAAGGGCGAGCAGTACTTC. Residues: CASRTLGVPKGEQYF.

Many counts were recorded for this clonotype. The chain is built from TRBV4-2 and TRBJ2-1; TRBD1 is a possible D gene (6 bases). This CDR3 is built from 15 residues. Germline V gene lookup returns CDR1 LGHNA and CDR2 YNFKEQ. The germline V and J ends were trimmed by 2 bases and 8 bases, with 16 bases remaining between them. The CDR3 region is CASSQTGPYGDEQFF. The DNA of the CDR3 is TGTGCCAGCAGCCAAACAGGGCCCTACGGGGATGAGCAGTTCTTC.

CDR3 coding DNA: TGTGCCAGCAGCTTGGGACTAGAATTCTCTGGGTCCGAGCAGTACTTC. This codes for CASSLGLEFSGSEQYF. The gene calls are TRBV12-3 or TRBV12-4 and TRBJ2-1, with 8 bases lining up with TRBD2. The end of the DNA fits TRBJ2-7 better, so the J call may be wrong. The CDR3 spans 16 residues.

The sample holds a few counts of this clonotype. The chain links TRBV20-1 to TRBJ1-5; D is uncertain. The CDR3 totals 14 residues. Germline V CDR1 and CDR2: DFQATT, SNEGSKA (reference sequence). Deletions cut 5 bases from V and 6 bases from J, with 17 bases between. The CDR3 sequence is CSASVSVVGQPQHF. The CDR3 DNA follows: TGCAGTGCTTCCGTTTCGGTCGTAGGTCAGCCCCAGCATTTT.